This T cell receptor beta chain was retrieved from a study of T-cell memory formation after mild COVID-19. Study-level background: Among the donors, TCR clusters were largely specific to each donor.

TCRdb called the 5' RACE reads again in MiXCR, with one record for every CDR3 protein. The table includes approximately 98,000 distinct CDR3 sequences, roughly a sixth detected once. On this clonotype: Its specificity is unknown.

This CDR3 comprises 14 residues. Trimming took 5 bases from V and 5 from J, leaving 16 bases between them. Germline-derived CDR1 and CDR2 are SGHRS and YFSETQ. Findings of the study overall: Mainly in CM and EM were contracting CD4+ clones; CD8+ were in EMRA. Contracting clones from day 15 to 85 had balanced CD4/CD8; later expanders favoured CD4+.

The V gene is TRBV5-1, the J gene TRBJ2-5, with D possibly TRBD2 on 6 matching bases. Sequencing used PBMCs or a T cell subset sorted from them (not recorded which). The origin of this receptor is a man younger than 35 who had mild COVID-19 (a few samples of this study predate the infection). Cell type and time point are not known. The CDR3, as DNA: TGCGCCAGCAGGCCCGCCCCTGGGGGGGAGACCCAGTACTTC. Translating it yields CASRPAPGGETQYF. Full variable domain (rest looked up from reference TRBV5-1 and TRBJ2-5): KAGVTQTPRYLIKTRGQQVTLSCSPISGHRSVSWYQQTPGQGLQFLFEYFSETQRNKGNFPGRFSGRQFSNSRSEMNVSTLELGDSALYLCASRPAPGGETQYFGPGTRLLVL.